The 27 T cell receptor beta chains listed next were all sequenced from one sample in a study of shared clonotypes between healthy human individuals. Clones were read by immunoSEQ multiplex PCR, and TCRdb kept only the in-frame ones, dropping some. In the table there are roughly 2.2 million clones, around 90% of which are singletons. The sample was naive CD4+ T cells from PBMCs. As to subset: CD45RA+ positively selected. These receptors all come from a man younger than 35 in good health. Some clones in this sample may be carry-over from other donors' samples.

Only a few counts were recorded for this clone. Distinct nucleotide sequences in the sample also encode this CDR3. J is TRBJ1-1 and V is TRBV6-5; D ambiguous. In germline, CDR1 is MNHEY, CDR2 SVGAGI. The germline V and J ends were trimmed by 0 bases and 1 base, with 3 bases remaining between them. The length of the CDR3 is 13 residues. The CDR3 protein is CASSYSKNTEAFF. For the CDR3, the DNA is TGTGCCAGCAGTTACTCAAAGAACACTGAAGCTTTCTTT.

The CDR3 here is CSVGLNEQFF. The CDR3 bases are TGCAGCGTTGGGTTGAATGAGCAGTTCTTC. The chain carries TRBV29-1 and TRBJ2-1; D is uncertain. V was cut by 4 bases and J by 7 bases, with 5 bases left in between. Germline values: CDR1 SQVTM, CDR2 ANQGSEA. CDR3 length equals 10 residues.

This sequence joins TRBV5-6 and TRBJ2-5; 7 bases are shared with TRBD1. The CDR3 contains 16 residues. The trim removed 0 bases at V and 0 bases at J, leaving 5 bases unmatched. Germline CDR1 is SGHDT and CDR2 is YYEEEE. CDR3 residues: CASSLELGQNQETQYF. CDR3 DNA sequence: TGTGCCAGCAGCTTGGAATTGGGACAGAACCAAGAGACCCAGTACTTC.

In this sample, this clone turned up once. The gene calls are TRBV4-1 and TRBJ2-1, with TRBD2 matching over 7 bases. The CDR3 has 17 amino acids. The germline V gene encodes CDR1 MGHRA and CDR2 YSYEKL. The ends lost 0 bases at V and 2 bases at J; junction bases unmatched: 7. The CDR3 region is CASSQEVSGRAYNEQFF. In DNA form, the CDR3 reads TGCGCCAGCAGCCAAGAGGTTAGCGGGCGAGCCTACAATGAGCAGTTCTTC.

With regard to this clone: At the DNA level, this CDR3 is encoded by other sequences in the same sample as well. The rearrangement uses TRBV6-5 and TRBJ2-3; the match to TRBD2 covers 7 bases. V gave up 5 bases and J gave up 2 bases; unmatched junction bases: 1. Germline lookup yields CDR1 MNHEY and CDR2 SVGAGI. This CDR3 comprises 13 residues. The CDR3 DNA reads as TGTGCCAGCAGTCGGGACTACACAGATACGCAGTATTTT. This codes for CASSRDYTDTQYF.

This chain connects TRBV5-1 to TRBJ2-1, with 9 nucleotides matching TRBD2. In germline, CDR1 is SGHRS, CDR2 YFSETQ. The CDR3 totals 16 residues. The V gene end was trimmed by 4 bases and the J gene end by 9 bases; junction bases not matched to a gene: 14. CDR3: CASSTELAGRGSEQFF. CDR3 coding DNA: TGCGCCAGCAGCACCGAACTAGCGGGTAGAGGGAGTGAGCAGTTCTTC.

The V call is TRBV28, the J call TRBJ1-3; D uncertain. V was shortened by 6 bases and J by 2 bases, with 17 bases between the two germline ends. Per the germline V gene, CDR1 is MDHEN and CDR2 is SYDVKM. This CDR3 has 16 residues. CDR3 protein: CASRPPPKGAGNTIYF. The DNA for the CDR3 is TGTGCCAGCAGACCCCCCCCAAAGGGTGCTGGAAACACCATATATTTT.

The CDR3 nucleotides read TGTGCCAGCAGCAAAGGTACCCCGGGACAGGGGGACTCCGGGGAGCTGTTTTTT. It yields the protein CASSKGTPGQGDSGELFF. The gene calls are TRBV21-1 and TRBJ2-2; the table assigns TRBD1, which was not confirmed against the DNA. TRBV21-1 is described as a pseudogene. This CDR3 has 18 amino acids.

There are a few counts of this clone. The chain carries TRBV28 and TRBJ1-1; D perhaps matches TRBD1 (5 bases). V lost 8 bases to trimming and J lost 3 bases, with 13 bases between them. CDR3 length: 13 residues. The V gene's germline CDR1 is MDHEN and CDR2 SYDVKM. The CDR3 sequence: CASSPAGDTEAFF. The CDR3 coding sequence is TGTGCCAGCTCTCCCGCGGGGGACACTGAAGCTTTCTTT.

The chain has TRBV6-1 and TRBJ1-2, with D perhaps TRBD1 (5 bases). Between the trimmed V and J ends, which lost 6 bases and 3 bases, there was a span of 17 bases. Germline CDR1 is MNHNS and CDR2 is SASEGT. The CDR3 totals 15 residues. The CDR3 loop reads CASRESGGSHYGYTF. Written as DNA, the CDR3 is TGTGCCAGCAGGGAAAGTGGGGGGTCCCACTATGGCTACACCTTC.

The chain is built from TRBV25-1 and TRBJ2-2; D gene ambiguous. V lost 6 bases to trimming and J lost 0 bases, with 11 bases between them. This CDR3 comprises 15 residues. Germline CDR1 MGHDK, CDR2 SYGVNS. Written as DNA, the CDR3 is TGTGCCAGCAGCCCACGGCCGCCGAACACCGGGGAGCTGTTTTTT. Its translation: CASSPRPPNTGELFF.

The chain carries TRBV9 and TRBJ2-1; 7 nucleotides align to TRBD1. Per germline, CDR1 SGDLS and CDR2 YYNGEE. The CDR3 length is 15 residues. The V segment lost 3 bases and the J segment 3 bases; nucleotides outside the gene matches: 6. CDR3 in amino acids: CASSARTGYYNEQFF. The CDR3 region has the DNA TGTGCCAGCAGCGCGAGGACAGGATACTACAATGAGCAGTTCTTC. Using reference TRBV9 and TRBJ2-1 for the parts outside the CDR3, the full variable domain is DSGVTQTPKHLITATGQRVTLRCSPRSGDLSVYWYQQSLDQGLQFLIQYYNGEERAKGNILERFSAQQFPDLHSELNLSSLELGDSALYFCASSARTGYYNEQFFGPGTRLTVL.

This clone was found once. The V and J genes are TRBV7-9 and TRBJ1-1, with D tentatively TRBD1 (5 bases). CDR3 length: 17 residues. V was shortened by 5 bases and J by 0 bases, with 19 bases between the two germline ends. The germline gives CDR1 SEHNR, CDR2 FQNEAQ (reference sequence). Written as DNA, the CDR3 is TGTGCCAGCAGCAATACAGCATTTGGGGCTGTGAACACTGAAGCTTTCTTT. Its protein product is CASSNTAFGAVNTEAFF.

The CDR3 is CASSLGGRNEQFF. The CDR3, as DNA: TGTGCCAGCAGCTTAGGGGGGAGGAATGAGCAGTTCTTC. The chain employs TRBV7-2 and TRBJ2-1; D perhaps matches TRBD2 (6 bases). V was cut by 1 base and J by 7 bases, with 8 bases left in between. CDR1 is SGHTA and CDR2 is FQGNSA in the germline V gene. CDR3 length: 13 amino acids.

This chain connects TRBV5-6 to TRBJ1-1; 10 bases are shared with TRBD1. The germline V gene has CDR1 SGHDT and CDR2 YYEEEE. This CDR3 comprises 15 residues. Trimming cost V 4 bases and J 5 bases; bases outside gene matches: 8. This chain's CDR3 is CASSTGTGVGTEAFF. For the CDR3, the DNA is TGTGCCAGCAGCACCGGGACAGGGGTGGGGACTGAAGCTTTCTTT.

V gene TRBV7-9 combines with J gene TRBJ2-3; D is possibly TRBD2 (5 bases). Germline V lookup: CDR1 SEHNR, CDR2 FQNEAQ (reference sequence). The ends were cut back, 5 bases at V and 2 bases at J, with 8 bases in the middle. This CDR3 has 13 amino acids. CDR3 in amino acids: CASSHGDTDTQYF. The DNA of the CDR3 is TGTGCCAGCAGCCACGGGGACACAGATACGCAGTATTTT.

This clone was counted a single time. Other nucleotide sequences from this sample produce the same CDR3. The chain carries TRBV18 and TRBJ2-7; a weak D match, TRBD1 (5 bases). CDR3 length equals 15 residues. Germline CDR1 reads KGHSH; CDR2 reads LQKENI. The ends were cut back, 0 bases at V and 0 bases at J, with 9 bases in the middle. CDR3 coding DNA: TGTGCCAGCTCACCACCAGGGGAACCCTCCTACGAGCAGTACTTC. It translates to CASSPPGEPSYEQYF.

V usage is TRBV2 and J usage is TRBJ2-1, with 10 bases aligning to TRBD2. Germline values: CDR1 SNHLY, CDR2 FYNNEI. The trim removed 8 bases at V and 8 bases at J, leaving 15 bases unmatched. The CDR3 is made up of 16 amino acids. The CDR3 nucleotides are TGTGCCAGCCAACCCCCCAGCGGGAGGGCTAGGGATGAGCAGTTCTTC. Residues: CASQPPSGRARDEQFF.

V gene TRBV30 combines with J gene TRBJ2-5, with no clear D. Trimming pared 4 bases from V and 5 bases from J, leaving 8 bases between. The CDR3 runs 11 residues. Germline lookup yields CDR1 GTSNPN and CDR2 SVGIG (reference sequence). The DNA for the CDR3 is TGTGCCTGGACAGCCCCGGAGACCCAGTACTTC. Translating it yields CAWTAPETQYF.

The CDR3 nucleotides read TGTGCCAGCAGTCTCGGACAGGGTTGGGAAAAACTGTTTTTT. Translation: CASSLGQGWEKLFF. The rearrangement links TRBV28 to TRBJ1-4, with 8 bases that match TRBD1. The CDR3 has 14 residues. Germline CDR1 reads MDHEN; CDR2 reads SYDVKM. Trimming cost V 5 bases and J 8 bases; bases outside gene matches: 7.

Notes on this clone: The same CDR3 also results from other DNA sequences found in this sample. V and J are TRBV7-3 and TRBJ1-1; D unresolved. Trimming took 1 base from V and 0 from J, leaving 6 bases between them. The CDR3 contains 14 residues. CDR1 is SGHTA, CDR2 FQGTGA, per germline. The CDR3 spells CASSLKALNTEAFF. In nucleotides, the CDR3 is TGTGCCAGCAGCTTAAAGGCGCTGAACACTGAAGCTTTCTTT. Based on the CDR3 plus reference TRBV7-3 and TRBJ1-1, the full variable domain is GAGVSQTPSNKVTEKGKYVELRCDPISGHTALYWYRQSLGQGPEFLIYFQGTGAADDSGLPNDRFFAVRPEGSVSTLKIQRTERGDSAVYLCASSLKALNTEAFFGQGTRLTVV.

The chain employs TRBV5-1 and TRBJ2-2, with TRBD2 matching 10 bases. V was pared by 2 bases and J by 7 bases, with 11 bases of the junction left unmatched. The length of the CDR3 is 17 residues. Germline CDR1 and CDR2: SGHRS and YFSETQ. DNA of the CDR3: TGCGCCAGCAGCTTTCCAACTAGCGGGGAAACGGGCGGGGAGCTGTTTTTT. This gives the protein CASSFPTSGETGGELFF.

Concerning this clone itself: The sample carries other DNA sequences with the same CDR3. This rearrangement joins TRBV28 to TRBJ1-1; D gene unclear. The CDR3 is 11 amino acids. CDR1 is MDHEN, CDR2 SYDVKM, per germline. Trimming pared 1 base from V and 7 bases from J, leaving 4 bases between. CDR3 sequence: CASSLSSEAFF. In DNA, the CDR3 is TGTGCCAGCAGTTTATCCAGTGAAGCTTTCTTT.

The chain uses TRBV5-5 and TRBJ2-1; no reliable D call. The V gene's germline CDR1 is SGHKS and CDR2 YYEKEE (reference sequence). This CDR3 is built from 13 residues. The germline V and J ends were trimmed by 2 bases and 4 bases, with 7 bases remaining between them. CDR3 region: CASSFLVYNEQFF. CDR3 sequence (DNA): TGTGCCAGCAGCTTTCTGGTTTACAATGAGCAGTTCTTC. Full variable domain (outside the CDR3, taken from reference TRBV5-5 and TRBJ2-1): DAGVTQSPTHLIKTRGQQVTLRCSPISGHKSVSWYQQVLGQGPQFIFQYYEKEERGRGNFPDRFSARQFPNYSSELNVNALLLGDSALYLCASSFLVYNEQFFGPGTRLTVL.

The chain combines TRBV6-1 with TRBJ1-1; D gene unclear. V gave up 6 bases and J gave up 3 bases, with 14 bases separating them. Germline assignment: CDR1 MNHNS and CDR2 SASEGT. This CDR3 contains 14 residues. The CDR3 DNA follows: TGTGCCAGCAGAGAACACGGTCCGGACACTGAAGCTTTCTTT. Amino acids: CASREHGPDTEAFF.

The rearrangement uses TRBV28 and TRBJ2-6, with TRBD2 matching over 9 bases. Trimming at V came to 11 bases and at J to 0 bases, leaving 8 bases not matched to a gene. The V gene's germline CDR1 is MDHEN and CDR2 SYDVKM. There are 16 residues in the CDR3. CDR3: CAVPLAGDSGANVLTF. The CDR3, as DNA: TGTGCCGTTCCTTTAGCGGGGGACTCTGGGGCCAACGTCCTGACTTTC.

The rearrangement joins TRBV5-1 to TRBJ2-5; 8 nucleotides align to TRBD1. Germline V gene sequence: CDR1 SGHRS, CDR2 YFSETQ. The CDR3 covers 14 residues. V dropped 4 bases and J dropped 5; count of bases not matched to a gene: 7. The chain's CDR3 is CASSPDRVIETQYF. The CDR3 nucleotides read TGCGCCAGCAGCCCGGACAGGGTAATTGAGACCCAGTACTTC. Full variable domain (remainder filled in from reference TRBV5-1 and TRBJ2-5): KAGVTQTPRYLIKTRGQQVTLSCSPISGHRSVSWYQQTPGQGLQFLFEYFSETQRNKGNFPGRFSGRQFSNSRSEMNVSTLELGDSALYLCASSPDRVIETQYFGPGTRLLVL.